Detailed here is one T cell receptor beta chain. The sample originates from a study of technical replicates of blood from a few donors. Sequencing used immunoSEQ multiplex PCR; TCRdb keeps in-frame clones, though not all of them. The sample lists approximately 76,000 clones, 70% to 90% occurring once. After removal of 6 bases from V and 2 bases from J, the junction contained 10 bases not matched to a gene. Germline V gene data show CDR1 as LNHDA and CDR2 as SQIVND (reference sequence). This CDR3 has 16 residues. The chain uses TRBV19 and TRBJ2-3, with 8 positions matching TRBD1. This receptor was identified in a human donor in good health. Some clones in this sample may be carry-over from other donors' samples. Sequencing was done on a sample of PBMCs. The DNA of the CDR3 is TGTGCCAGTAGATCAGCCAGGGGGCGGTTCACAGATACGCAGTATTTT. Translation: CASRSARGRFTDTQYF.